These T cell receptor beta chains were read from a single sample in a study of cytomegalovirus exposure and HLA in healthy donors. Some clones are missing from TCRdb's copy, which holds only in-frame ones; the method was immunoSEQ multiplex PCR. The table shows 150,000 to 200,000 clones, with around 68% occurring only once. The sample comprised PBMCs. The source is a middle-aged man in good health and CMV-seronegative. CDR3s include the opening cysteine and the closing phenylalanine or tryptophan. A D gene is named only where the DNA matches it firmly. Expanded clones get a size class; other rows say once, few or many, or leave the size out.

j_call clone_size v_call d_call cdr3_length cdr3_nt cdr3_aa
TRBJ1-1 - TRBV6-5 - 15 TGTGCCAGCAGCCCCCGGGGATCAGGGAACACTGAAGCTTTCTTT CASSPRGSGNTEAFF
TRBJ2-7 - TRBV4-1 TRBD2 17 TGCGCCAGCAGCCAGCTTGCTTCGGGGGGGCAATCCTACGAGCAGTACTTC CASSQLASGGQSYEQYF
TRBJ2-1 few TRBV29-1 - 10 TGCAGCGTTGAACGGAATGAGCAGTTCTTC CSVERNEQFF
TRBJ1-2 - TRBV5-1 TRBD1 13 TGCGCCAGCAGTCCAGGGGGTAACTATGGCTACACCTTC CASSPGGNYGYTF
TRBJ2-5 - TRBV4-2 TRBD1 15 TGTGCCAGCAGCCGGGACAGTCCGGATGGGGAGACCCAGTACTTC CASSRDSPDGETQYF
TRBJ1-2 - TRBV6-1 - 14 TGTGCCAGCAGTGAAAACACAGCTAACTATGGCTACACCTTC CASSENTANYGYTF
TRBJ1-5 - TRBV27 - 14 TGTGCCAGCAGTTTTGGCGGGCGCGATCAGCCCCAGCATTTT CASSFGGRDQPQHF
TRBJ1-1 - TRBV10-2 - 14 TGCGCCAGCAGTACGGACAGTCGGGGCACTGAAGCTTTCTTT CASSTDSRGTEAFF
TRBJ1-1 few TRBV30 TRBD1 15 TGTGCCTGGATAGGGACAGCTTCTATGAACACTGAAGCTTTCTTT CAWIGTASMNTEAFF
TRBJ1-3 once TRBV11-2 TRBD1 16 TGTGCCAGCAGCTTAGCGGGGACAGACGGAGGAAACACCATATATTTT CASSLAGTDGGNTIYF
TRBJ1-2 - TRBV2 TRBD1 15 TGTGCCAGCCGTCCGGGGGGACAGGGGATTGGTGGCTACACCTTC CASRPGGQGIGGYTF
TRBJ1-4 once TRBV4-2 - 14 TGTGCCAGCAGCCCATCGGGGAATAATGAAAAACTGTTTTTT CASSPSGNNEKLFF
TRBJ1-1 - TRBV5-6 - 15 TGTGCCAGCAGCAGCCTTGGGGACAAAGGAACTGAAGCTTTCTTT CASSSLGDKGTEAFF
TRBJ1-4 - TRBV19 TRBD1 15 TGTGCCACCCGGGACAGGGGCCCAACTAATGAAAAACTGTTTTTT CATRDRGPTNEKLFF
TRBJ1-2 - TRBV11-2 - 15 TGTGCCAGCAGCTTAGGGGCAGGGAGGAGGAATGGCTACACCTTC CASSLGAGRRNGYTF
TRBJ2-7 - TRBV7-3 TRBD1 14 TGTGCCAGCAGCCCGGGACAGGGGGCTGGCCAGCAGTACTTC CASSPGQGAGQQYF
TRBJ2-2 few TRBV28 - 16 TGTGCCAGCAGTTTATTAGGAGGGGCACGGACCGGGGAGCTGTTTTTT CASSLLGGARTGELFF
TRBJ1-1 once TRBV10-3 TRBD1 16 TGTGCCATCAGTGAGGATTTCGGGACAGGGAGGACTGAAGCTTTCTTT CAISEDFGTGRTEAFF
TRBJ2-1 - TRBV6-4 - 14 TGTGCCAGCAGTGACTCAAGGGGTTTTAGGGAGCAGTTCTTC CASSDSRGFREQFF
TRBJ1-3 - TRBV5-4 - 12 TGTGCCAGCAGGGACAGCAAAAACACCATATATTTT CASRDSKNTIYF
TRBJ2-7 - TRBV4-1 - 15 TGCGCCAGCAGCCTCGTTCGAGCGGATTTCTACGAGCAGTACTTC CASSLVRADFYEQYF
TRBJ2-3 - TRBV5-1 TRBD2 18 TGCGCCAGCAGCCTCGAACCGCGGACTAGCGGGGGCACAGATACGCAGTATTTT CASSLEPRTSGGTDTQYF
TRBJ2-7 - TRBV5-4 TRBD1 16 TGTGCCAGCAGCCTGCCCCGACAGGGGAGAACCTACGAGCAGTACTTC CASSLPRQGRTYEQYF
TRBJ2-5 - TRBV30 TRBD2 15 TGTGCCTGGCAAGGGCGGGGGGGCCCCCCAGAGACCCAGTACTTC CAWQGRGGPPETQYF
TRBJ2-4 - TRBV5-8 - 16 TGTGCCAGCAGCCTGAGGGACACTGTAGCCAAAAACATTCAGTACTTC CASSLRDTVAKNIQYF
TRBJ2-7 - TRBV5-1 TRBD1 15 TGCGCCAGCAGCCCCGGGGGACAGGGATTCTACGAGCAGTACTTC CASSPGGQGFYEQYF
TRBJ2-3 - TRBV14 TRBD2 17 TGTGCCAGCAGCCCCGTTCTGGGCGGGGGGGCCACAGATACGCAGTATTTT CASSPVLGGGATDTQYF
TRBJ2-3 few TRBV12-5 - 15 TGTGCTAGTGGTTTAAGTGGGGGGGCGGAAGATACGCAGTATTTT CASGLSGGAEDTQYF
TRBJ2-7 - TRBV27 - 14 TGTGCCAGCAGTCCCACAGGTTTCTCCTACGAGCAGTACTTC CASSPTGFSYEQYF
TRBJ2-7 - TRBV4-1 TRBD1 15 TGCGCCAGCAGCTACCCGACAGGGAGTCTAGTAGAGCAGTACTTC CASSYPTGSLVEQYF
TRBJ1-3 - TRBV7-9 TRBD1 18 TGTGCCAGCAAAGGGGCGGACAGGACAGGCGTCTCTGGAAACACCATATATTTT CASKGADRTGVSGNTIYF